This T cell receptor (beta chain) is from a study of blood T cells in healthy people across ages (dated by TCRdb to the mid-2010s). Background on the whole study: In model experiments, roughly one uniquely barcoded TCR beta cDNA molecule per two T cells was captured by template switching. The study measured age-related changes in TCR beta repertoire diversity using deep sequencing normalized with unique cDNA molecular identifiers. Donors were grouped into four age groups: young (average approximately 15 years), middle-aged (approximately 41), aged (roughly 62) and long-lived (about 89). To avoid experimental bias, donors of different ages were distributed randomly across sequencing lanes. For two donors (one aged 18 to 30 and one aged 80 or older), the study analyzed two additional independent replicas of 1 million unique cDNA reads from the same blood draw.

Donors were 39 systemically healthy Caucasian individuals from Russia aged roughly 6 to 95 years. Approximately 9 milliliters of peripheral blood were collected from each donor into EDTA-treated Vacutainer tubes. PBMCs were isolated by Ficoll-Paque density-gradient centrifugation, with at least 6 million obtained per sample. Total RNA, at least 6 micrograms per sample, was extracted from PBMCs with Trizol reagent. For every donor, flow cytometry on a PBMC aliquot measured the percentage of naive CD45RAhigh/CD27high T cells. What the study reported, not specific to this receptor: Because the CMV infection status of the donors was unknown, age-related changes in expanded clonotypes may potentially have been confounded. Compared with the aged group, the long-lived group had more naive CD4+ T cells, fewer expanded clones and increased TCR diversity, suggesting age selection. Conclusive comparison of naive and antigen-experienced compartments was prevented by the profiling of bulk unsorted PBMCs. Estimates of total diversity based on one million sequenced T cells were regarded as lower bounds and as underestimates. Observed TCR beta diversity per million T cells fell roughly linearly with age, and a significant reduction was already apparent by age around 40. There was a strong correlation between observed TCR beta diversity and the percentage of naive T cells measured by flow cytometry.

The germline V gene (reference sequence) specifies MNHEY as CDR1 and SMNVEV as CDR2. Trimming leaves V shorter by 10 bases and J shorter by 3 bases, with the junction holding 12 bases beyond the gene matches. The CDR3 goes from the cysteine to the phenylalanine over 16 residues. The sequence is cut down to CDR3 DNA, 48 bases in frame from base 1. The library was produced with 5' RACE. The reads were generated on an Illumina HiSeq 2500. The second PCR ran for about 6 to 11 cycles and used a J-beta primer mix along with a sample-barcoded 5' primer. Each TCR beta cDNA molecule received a unique molecular identifier from a template-switch 5' adaptor carrying 12 random nucleotides. Each sample yielded at least 2.5 million CDR3-containing paired-end reads. First-strand cDNA was synthesized from all RNA with the Mint cDNA synthesis kit, primed by a TRBC-specific oligonucleotide. After uracil-DNA glycosylase treatment, a first 18-cycle PCR used universal primers M1SS and BC2_uni_R on all cDNA. Processing in the source paper ran as follows. Normalization of each sample was performed by random selection of 1 million high-quality reads, each carrying a distinct molecular identifier. Reads sharing molecular identifiers were discarded rather than binned into consensus sequences. CDR3 identification, clonotype clustering and error correction used MiTCR with a Q25 quality threshold and the strictest error-elimination algorithm. Lower-bound total TCR beta diversity was estimated with a nonparametric unseen species model using Euler transformation. TCRdb trimmed the raw reads at Q25, called clones with MiXCR and kept productive beta chains. When rows share a CDR3 protein, they turn into one entry using the most common DNA and genes. The V and J calls and clone size are TCRdb's, not the authors'. The sample contains 600,000 or so distinct CDR3 sequences, around 48% of them found a single time. The ten largest clonotypes hold roughly 24% of the sample.

A remark on this clonotype: Its antigen is not yet known. No base-level quality is on record; no much larger clone is a single base apart.

The sample consisted of blood. This clonotype was obtained from a man older than 75 in good health. The rearrangement combines TRBV27 with TRBJ2-1; TRBD2 aligns with 10 central bases. CDR3 loop: CATQLLGTSVYNEQFF. The DNA sequence reads TGTGCCACCCAGCTCCTCGGGACTAGCGTCTACAATGAGCAGTTCTTC.